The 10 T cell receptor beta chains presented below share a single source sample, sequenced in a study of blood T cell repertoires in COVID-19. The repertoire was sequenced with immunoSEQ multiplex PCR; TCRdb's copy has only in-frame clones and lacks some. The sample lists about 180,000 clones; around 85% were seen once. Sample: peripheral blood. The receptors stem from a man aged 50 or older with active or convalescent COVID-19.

The CDR3, as DNA: TGCGCCAGCAGCCAAGGCCCCGGGACAGGGGCCTTGAACACTGAAGCTTTCTTT. It codes for CASSQGPGTGALNTEAFF. The gene calls are TRBV4-3 and TRBJ1-1, with TRBD1 identical over 10 bases. V lost 1 base and J lost 0; bases outside the gene matches: 8. The germline V gene encodes CDR1 LGHNA and CDR2 YSLEER. CDR3 size: 18 residues.

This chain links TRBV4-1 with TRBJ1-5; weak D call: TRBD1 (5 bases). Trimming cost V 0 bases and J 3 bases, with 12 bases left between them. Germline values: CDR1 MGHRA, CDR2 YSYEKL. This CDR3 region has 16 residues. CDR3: CASSQEGGTTNQPQHF. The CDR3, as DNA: TGCGCCAGCAGCCAAGAAGGTGGGACTACCAATCAGCCCCAGCATTTT.

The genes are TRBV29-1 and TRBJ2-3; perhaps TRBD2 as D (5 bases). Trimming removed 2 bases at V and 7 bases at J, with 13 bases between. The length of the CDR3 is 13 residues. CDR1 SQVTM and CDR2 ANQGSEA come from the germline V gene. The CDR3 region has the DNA TGCAGCGTTGAAAACCCCGGGGAGTATACGCAGTATTTT. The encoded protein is CSVENPGEYTQYF.

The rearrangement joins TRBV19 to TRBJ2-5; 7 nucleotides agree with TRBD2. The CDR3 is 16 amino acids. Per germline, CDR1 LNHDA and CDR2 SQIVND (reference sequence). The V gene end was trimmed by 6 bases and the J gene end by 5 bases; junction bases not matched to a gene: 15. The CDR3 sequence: CASRSAGVQDEETQYF. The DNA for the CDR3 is TGTGCCAGTAGATCCGCGGGGGTGCAGGATGAGGAGACCCAGTACTTC. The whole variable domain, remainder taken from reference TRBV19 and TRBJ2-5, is DGGITQSPKYLFRKEGQNVTLSCEQNLNHDAMYWYRQDPGQGLRLIYYSQIVNDFQKGDIAEGYSVSREKKESFPLTVTSAQKNPTAFYLCASRSAGVQDEETQYFGPGTRLLVL.

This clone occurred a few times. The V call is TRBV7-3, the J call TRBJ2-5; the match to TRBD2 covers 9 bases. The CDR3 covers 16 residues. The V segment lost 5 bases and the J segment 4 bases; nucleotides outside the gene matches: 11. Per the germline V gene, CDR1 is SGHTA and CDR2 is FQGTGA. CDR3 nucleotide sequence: TGTGCCAGCAGCCTGGCGGGGCTAGCGGGGATAGAGACCCAGTACTTC. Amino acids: CASSLAGLAGIETQYF.

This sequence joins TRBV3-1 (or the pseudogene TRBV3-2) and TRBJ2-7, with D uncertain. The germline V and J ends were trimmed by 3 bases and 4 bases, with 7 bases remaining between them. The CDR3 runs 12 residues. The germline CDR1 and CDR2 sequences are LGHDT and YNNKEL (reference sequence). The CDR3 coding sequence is TGTGCCAGCAGCCACCGGGTATACGAGCAGTACTTC. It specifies CASSHRVYEQYF.

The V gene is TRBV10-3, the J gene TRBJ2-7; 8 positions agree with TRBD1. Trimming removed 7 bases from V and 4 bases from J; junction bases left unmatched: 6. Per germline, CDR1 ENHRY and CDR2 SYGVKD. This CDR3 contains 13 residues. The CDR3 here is CAITGTGGYEQYF. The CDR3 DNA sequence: TGTGCCATCACCGGGACAGGAGGATACGAGCAGTACTTC.

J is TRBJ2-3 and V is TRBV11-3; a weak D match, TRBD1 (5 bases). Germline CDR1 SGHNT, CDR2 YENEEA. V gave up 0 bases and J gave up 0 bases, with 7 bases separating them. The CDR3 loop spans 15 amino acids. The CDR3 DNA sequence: TGTGCCAGCAGCTTAGAAGGGGCTAGCACAGATACGCAGTATTTT. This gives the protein CASSLEGASTDTQYF. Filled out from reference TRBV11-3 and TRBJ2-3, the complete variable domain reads EAGVVQSPRYKIIEKKQPVAFWCNPISGHNTLYWYLQNLGQGPELLIRYENEEAVDDSQLPKDRFSAERLKGVDSTLKIQPAELGDSAVYLCASSLEGASTDTQYFGPGTRLTVL.

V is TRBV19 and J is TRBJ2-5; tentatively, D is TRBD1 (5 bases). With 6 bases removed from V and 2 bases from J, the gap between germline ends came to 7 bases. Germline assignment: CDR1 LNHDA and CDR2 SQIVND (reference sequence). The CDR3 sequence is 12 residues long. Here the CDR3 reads CASRGVQETQYF. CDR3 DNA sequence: TGTGCCAGTAGAGGGGTTCAAGAGACCCAGTACTTC.

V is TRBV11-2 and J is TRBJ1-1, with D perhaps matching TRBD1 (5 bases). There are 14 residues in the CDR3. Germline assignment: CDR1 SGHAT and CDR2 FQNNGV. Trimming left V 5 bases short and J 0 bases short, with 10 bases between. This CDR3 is CASSPGVLNTEAFF. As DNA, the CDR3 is TGTGCCAGCAGCCCGGGGGTTCTGAACACTGAAGCTTTCTTT.